This T cell receptor beta chain came from a study of human T cells and chemical hapten exposure. At the level of the study: The variation in per-sample TCR yields arose mainly from small differences in pooled library volumes. Study-level points and caveats: No shift was seen in TCRs above 1 in 1000 frequency with DPC sensitization.

CDR1 LNHDA and CDR2 SQIVND come from the germline V gene (reference sequence). The CDR3 runs 16 residues. V lost 5 bases, J lost 0 bases, and 6 bases stayed unmatched. Time point specified: healthy volunteer bleed at 6 weeks. Whole blood that had not been fractionated was the source of extracted total RNA. This clonotype was detected only a few times. The antigen remains undetermined. Authors' processing steps: Per-sample TCR counts ranged from 23,224 to 690,600, median 95,638. TCRdb re-called the RACE reads through MiXCR, storing one row per CDR3 protein. For this entry, the V and J calls and clone size follow TCRdb and not the study's own pipeline. This repertoire shows some 65,000 distinct CDR3 sequences, approximately 6.1% found once; its top ten account for roughly 3.4%.

This chain joins TRBV19 and TRBJ1-3; 8 bases fit TRBD1. The sample consisted of whole blood. This clonotype was obtained from a female donor in good health. Some clones in this sample may be carry-over from other donors' samples. The CDR3 region is CASSPTGGDSGNTIYF. CDR3 coding DNA: TGTGCCAGTAGTCCCACAGGGGGAGACTCTGGAAACACCATATATTTT.